A single sample gave rise to the 8 T cell receptor beta chains below, sequenced in a study of blood T cell repertoires in COVID-19. The protocol was immunoSEQ multiplex PCR, while the TCRdb copy is restricted to in-frame clones and leaves out a portion. The repertoire holds 250,000 to 350,000 clones, with about 88% as singletons. The sample was peripheral blood. The source of these receptors is a woman aged 55-75 years with acute or convalescent COVID-19.

The rearrangement links TRBV3-1 (or the pseudogene TRBV3-2) to TRBJ1-3, with D unclear. Germline lookup yields CDR1 LGHDT and CDR2 YNNKEL (reference sequence). CDR3 length: 12 amino acids. V lost 6 bases, J lost 0 bases, and 3 bases lay in between. For the CDR3, the DNA is TGTGCCAGCAGACACTCTGGAAACACCATATATTTT. Residues: CASRHSGNTIYF.

This clone was observed a few times. CDR3 residues: CSVDEGTGDEKLFF. In DNA, the CDR3 is TGCAGCGTTGATGAAGGGACAGGAGATGAAAAACTGTTTTTT. This chain joins TRBV29-1 and TRBJ1-4; 8 bases agree with TRBD1. The J segment lost 6 bases and the V segment lost 3 bases, leaving 6 bases of the junction unmatched. The V gene's germline CDR1 is SQVTM and CDR2 ANQGSEA. The CDR3 extends over 14 amino acids.

This rearrangement joins TRBV27 to TRBJ1-5; D may be TRBD1 (6 bases). Per germline, CDR1 MNHEY and CDR2 SMNVEV (reference sequence). Trimming left V 8 bases short and J 3 bases short, with 23 bases between. The CDR3 contains 17 residues. The CDR3 region has the DNA TGTGCCAGCTCCAGCCTAGGGGCAGGGGCTAACAATCAGCCCCAGCATTTT. It encodes CASSSLGAGANNQPQHF.

This clone has just one count. For the CDR3, the DNA is TGTGCCAGCAGTTTAACGGGGATTTTCACTGAAGCTTTCTTT. This codes for CASSLTGIFTEAFF. The rearrangement uses TRBV28 and TRBJ1-1; no clear D gene. Germline CDR1 reads MDHEN; CDR2 reads SYDVKM. The CDR3 extends over 14 amino acids. V gave up 2 bases and J gave up 4 bases, with 11 bases separating them.

In this sample, this clone turned up once. J is TRBJ2-7 and V is TRBV5-1, with D hard to call. Germline assignment: CDR1 SGHRS and CDR2 YFSETQ. The CDR3 contains 13 residues. The germline V and J ends were trimmed by 0 bases and 3 bases, with 7 bases remaining between them. The CDR3 DNA is TGCGCCAGCAGCTTGGACCAGATCTACGAGCAGTACTTC. It specifies CASSLDQIYEQYF.

The CDR3 nucleotides read TGTGCCAGCAGTTTGGGGACAGGACTGATGGGCAATCAGCCCCAGCATTTT. Its translation: CASSLGTGLMGNQPQHF. The rearrangement uses TRBV28 and TRBJ1-5, with 8 bases fitting TRBD1. The CDR3 length is 17 residues. V lost 3 bases and J lost 2; bases outside the gene matches: 9. The germline gives CDR1 MDHEN, CDR2 SYDVKM. Filled out from reference TRBV28 and TRBJ1-5, the complete variable domain reads DVKVTQSSRYLVKRTGEKVFLECVQDMDHENMFWYRQDPGLGLRLIYFSYDVKMKEKGDIPEGYSVSREKKERFSLILESASTNQTSMYLCASSLGTGLMGNQPQHFGDGTRLSIL.

The chain employs TRBV5-1 and TRBJ2-2; tentatively, D is TRBD2 (5 bases). V lost 5 bases, J lost 4 bases, and 9 bases lay in between. Germline V gene sequence: CDR1 SGHRS, CDR2 YFSETQ. CDR3 size: 13 residues. The CDR3 sequence: CASSLRVTGELFF. CDR3 nucleotide sequence: TGCGCCAGCAGTCTGAGGGTCACCGGGGAGCTGTTTTTT.

This clone was seen once. The chain is built from TRBV7-6 and TRBJ1-6; no clear D. The CDR3 runs 13 residues. The V gene lost 8 bases and the J gene lost 7 bases, with 12 bases spanning the gap. Germline V gives CDR1 SGHVS, CDR2 FNYEAQ. CDR3 loop: CASSWRGNSPLHF. DNA for the CDR3: TGTGCCAGCTCCTGGCGCGGGAATTCACCCCTCCACTTT.